One TCR beta chain is described in this entry. As yet, its antigen is unknown. The data derive from a study of somatic mutations in cytotoxic T cells in rheumatoid arthritis. At the level of the study: Patient blood, 30 ml in EDTA, was obtained immediately after diagnosis and prior to the start of any treatment. Whole-study findings and limits: More than 20% of CD8+ cells belonged to the largest clone in about an eighth of the roughly 65 patients. A rise in CD8+ clonality with age was seen in rheumatoid arthritis patients but not in healthy controls.

Some clones are missing from TCRdb's copy, which holds only in-frame ones; the method was immunoSEQ multiplex PCR. The repertoire holds some 16,000 clones, with over 80% as singletons. V lost 0 bases and J lost 8; bases outside the gene matches: 7. The CDR3 spans 15 residues. The V gene's germline CDR1 is SGHVS and CDR2 FNYEAQ. The sequencing input was CD8+ T cells sorted from blood. The gene calls are TRBV7-6 and TRBJ2-1, with 7 bases that match TRBD1. The sequence came from an adult with rheumatoid arthritis. The CDR3 is CASSLAVTGTDEQFF. As DNA, the CDR3 is TGTGCCAGCAGCTTAGCGGTGACAGGGACCGATGAGCAGTTCTTC.